The sequence of this T cell receptor (beta chain) was determined in a study of cytomegalovirus exposure and HLA in healthy donors. Overall study results and limits: Some public TCRs appeared in many individuals, while most sequences were rare. A few CMV-associated chains were confirmed in vitro to be specific for CMV antigens.

The CDR3 is made up of 14 amino acids. The germline V gene has CDR1 MNHEY and CDR2 SVGAGI. With 6 bases clipped from V and 4 bases from J, the junction kept 6 bases outside the gene matches. On this clone itself: Its antigen is undetermined.

Method: immunoSEQ multiplex PCR; TCRdb's copy keeps in-frame clones and lacks some. The table includes about 310,000 clones, 70% to 90% detected once. A 120-subject validation cohort, separate from the approximately 670-subject first cohort, supplied the donors. Sequenced input: PBMCs. The clonotype was recovered from a young man in good health and CMV-seronegative. The rearrangement links TRBV6-5 to TRBJ1-2; 9 bases are a match to TRBD1. CDR3 loop: CASRQGQGIYGYTF. Written as DNA, the CDR3 is TGTGCCAGCAGACAGGGACAGGGAATCTATGGCTACACCTTC.